This TCR beta chain was sequenced during a study of Graves' ophthalmopathy and Graves' hyperthyroidism. Study details: Before any treatment, peripheral blood was taken at the initial diagnosis.

Amplification of the TCR beta CDR3 regions used RNA transcripts (as template). An initial RT-PCR round employing HTBI primers preceded a second-round multiplex PCR. TCRdb called the multiplex PCR reads again in MiXCR, with one record for every CDR3 protein. The sample lists a few hundred thousand distinct CDR3 sequences; 15% to 20% were seen once. The diagnosis combined clinical symptoms, thyroxine, TRAb, thyroid ultrasound and orbital computed tomography scans. The PBMCs originated from more than 7.5 ml of fresh peripheral blood. CDR1 MDHEN and CDR2 SYDVKM come from the germline V gene. The trim removed 7 bases at V and 5 bases at J, leaving 10 bases unmatched. The CDR3 is made up of 14 amino acids. This clonotype is termed medium-sized (0.01 to 0.1%).

Material for sequencing was peripheral blood. The rearrangement links TRBV28 to TRBJ2-7, with 8 bases lining up with TRBD2. This sequence originates from an adult man with Graves' ophthalmopathy. CDR3 nucleotides: TGTGCCAGCACCGGGTCGGGGGGGTTGGACGAGCAGTACTTC. This encodes CASTGSGGLDEQYF.